This T cell receptor (beta chain) was captured in a study of T cell responses to AZD1222 COVID-19 vaccine. Clones were sequenced by immunoSEQ multiplex PCR, and TCRdb holds only the in-frame ones, with some missing. The sample records some 66,000 clones, 89% being singletons. Germline V gene lookup returns CDR1 SQVTM and CDR2 ANQGSEA. The CDR3 sequence is 15 residues long. Trimming left V 2 bases short and J 5 bases short, with 16 bases between. This TCR was sampled from an adult who received the AZD1222 COVID-19 vaccine. Specimen: peripheral blood, collected 28 days after the second AZD1222 dose. The V and J genes are TRBV29-1 and TRBJ2-1; the D call may be TRBD1 or TRBD2 (6 bases each). CDR3 region: CSVERGPSFDNEQFF. The CDR3 coding sequence is TGCAGCGTTGAACGGGGGCCCTCGTTTGACAATGAGCAGTTCTTC.